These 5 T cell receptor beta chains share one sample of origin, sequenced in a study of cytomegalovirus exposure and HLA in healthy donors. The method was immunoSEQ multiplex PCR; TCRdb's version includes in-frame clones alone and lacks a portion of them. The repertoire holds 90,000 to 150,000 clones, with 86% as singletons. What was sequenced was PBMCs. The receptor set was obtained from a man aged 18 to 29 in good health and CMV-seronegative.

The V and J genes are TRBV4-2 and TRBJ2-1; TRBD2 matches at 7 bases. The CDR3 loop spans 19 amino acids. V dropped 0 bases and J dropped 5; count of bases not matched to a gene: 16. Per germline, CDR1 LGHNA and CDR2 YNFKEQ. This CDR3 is CASSQDPPSGSDRDNEQFF. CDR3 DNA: TGTGCCAGCAGCCAAGATCCGCCTAGCGGCTCAGATCGCGACAATGAGCAGTTCTTC.

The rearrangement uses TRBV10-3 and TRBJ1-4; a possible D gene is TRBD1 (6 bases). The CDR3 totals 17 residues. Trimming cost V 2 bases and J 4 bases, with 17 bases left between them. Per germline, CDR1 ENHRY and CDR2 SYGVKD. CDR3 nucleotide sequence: TGTGCCATCAGTGAGACAAAACAGGGAGCAGGTAATGAAAAACTGTTTTTT. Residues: CAISETKQGAGNEKLFF.

The CDR3 is CASSPGQGKRTDTQYF. As DNA, the CDR3 is TGTGCCAGTAGCCCTGGACAGGGTAAGCGCACAGATACGCAGTATTTT. This chain uses TRBV19 with TRBJ2-3; 8 bases line up with TRBD1. Trimming cost V 6 bases and J 1 base; bases outside gene matches: 9. This CDR3 spans 16 amino acids. Germline assignment: CDR1 LNHDA and CDR2 SQIVND (reference sequence).

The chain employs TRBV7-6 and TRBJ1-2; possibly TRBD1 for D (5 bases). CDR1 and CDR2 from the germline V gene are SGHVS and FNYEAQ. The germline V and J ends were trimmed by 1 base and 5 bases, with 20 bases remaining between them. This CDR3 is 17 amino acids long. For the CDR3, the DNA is TGTGCCAGCAGCTTAGTGGGCTTTCCGGGGGTTAGGTATGGCTACACCTTC. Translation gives CASSLVGFPGVRYGYTF.

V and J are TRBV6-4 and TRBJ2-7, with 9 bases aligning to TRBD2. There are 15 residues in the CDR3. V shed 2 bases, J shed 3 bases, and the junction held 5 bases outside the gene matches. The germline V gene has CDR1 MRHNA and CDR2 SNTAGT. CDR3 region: CASSDRLAGRYEQYF. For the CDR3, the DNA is TGTGCCAGCAGTGACAGGCTAGCGGGACGCTACGAGCAGTACTTC.